Listed here are 4 T cell receptor beta chains from one sample, sequenced in a study of technical replicates of blood from four donors (dated by TCRdb to the late 2010s). Library method: the immunoSEQ multiplex PCR assay. As stored in TCRdb, this immuneACCESS dataset retains in-frame rearrangements with V and J assigned. A fraction of the clones does not appear; measured against another copy, unresolved V genes explain less than half of the discrepancy, and the remainder lacks a known reason. For this sample the table gives roughly 76,000 clones, of which about 91% were detected only once. The biggest ten clones account for 0.3% to 0.45% of the sample. The sequenced sample was T cells isolated from PBMCs. Every receptor here comes from a human donor in good health. Some clones in this sample may be carry-over from other donors' samples.

This chain uses TRBV7-9 with TRBJ1-1; 7 bases map to TRBD1. This CDR3 has 18 residues. V was clipped by 1 base and J by 1 base; unmatched bases: 12. Per germline, CDR1 SEHNR and CDR2 FQNEAQ (reference sequence). CDR3 bases: TGTGCCAGCAGCTTAGAACTACGGCGACAGGGCCCGAACACTGAAGCTTTCTTT. This translates into CASSLELRRQGPNTEAFF.

The chain joins TRBV11-2 to TRBJ2-2, with D uncertain. CDR3 length equals 12 residues. In germline, CDR1 is SGHAT, CDR2 FQNNGV. The V end was cut by 10 bases, the J end by 1 base, with 7 bases between. For the CDR3, the DNA is TGTGCCACGGTTCGGAACACCGGGGAGCTGTTTTTT. Its protein product is CATVRNTGELFF.

V is TRBV2 and J is TRBJ2-7; a weak D match, TRBD1 (6 bases). Trimming took off 8 bases at V and 4 bases at J, with 18 bases between the two ends. CDR1 is SNHLY and CDR2 is FYNNEI in the germline V gene. This CDR3 spans 14 amino acids. CDR3 protein: CASENREGEYEQYF. The CDR3 DNA follows: TGTGCCAGCGAGAATCGTGAGGGGGAGTACGAGCAGTACTTC.

This sequence joins TRBV7-8 and TRBJ1-4; 7 nucleotides line up with TRBD1. Germline V gives CDR1 SGHVS, CDR2 FQNEAQ. The CDR3 is 15 residues long. V shed 1 base, J shed 4 bases, and the junction held 3 bases outside the gene matches. The CDR3 bases are TGTGCCAGCAGCTTAGGTGGGACAGTTAATGAAAAACTGTTTTTT. Translation: CASSLGGTVNEKLFF.